These 5 T cell receptor beta chains were all obtained from the same sample, sequenced in a study of blood T cell repertoires in COVID-19. The repertoire was sequenced with immunoSEQ multiplex PCR; TCRdb's copy has only in-frame clones and lacks some. The table includes approximately 390,000 clones, roughly 88% detected once. The sequenced material came from PBMCs or T cells enriched from blood (not recorded which). These receptors were obtained from a woman in her 40s with acute COVID-19.

This chain uses TRBV6-5 with TRBJ1-2; TRBD1 aligns across 11 bases. The CDR3 has 14 amino acids. Germline lookup yields CDR1 MNHEY and CDR2 SVGAGI. The V segment lost 6 bases and the J segment 4 bases; nucleotides outside the gene matches: 4. This CDR3 reads CASRDGQGAYGYTF. CDR3 nucleotide sequence: TGTGCCAGCAGAGACGGACAGGGGGCCTATGGCTACACCTTC.

This clone was observed a single time. J is TRBJ1-1 and V is TRBV6-4; D possibly corresponds to TRBD1 (6 bases). Trimming cost V 3 bases and J 5 bases, with 13 bases left between them. The CDR3 loop spans 14 amino acids. From germline, CDR1 is MRHNA and CDR2 SNTAGT. CDR3 nucleotide sequence: TGTGCCAGCAGTGAGGGAAGGGGGAGTACTGAAGCTTTCTTT. It specifies CASSEGRGSTEAFF.

The rearrangement joins TRBV24-1 to TRBJ1-5; perhaps TRBD1 as D (5 bases). Germline V gene data show CDR1 as KGHDR and CDR2 as SFDVKD. The CDR3 runs to 14 residues. The V gene lost 4 bases and the J gene lost 1 base, with 7 bases spanning the gap. CDR3: CATSDGGSNQPQHF. The CDR3 nucleotides read TGTGCCACCAGTGACGGGGGAAGCAATCAGCCCCAGCATTTT.

CDR3 bases: TGTGCCAGCAGAGAGGCGGGGCCCTACAATGAGCAGTTCTTC. It codes for CASREAGPYNEQFF. This chain uses TRBV7-8 with TRBJ2-1; tentative D call: TRBD2 (6 bases). The CDR3 runs 14 residues. CDR1 and CDR2 from the germline V gene are SGHVS and FQNEAQ. Trimming shortened V by 6 bases and J by 2 bases, and 11 bases separated the two germline ends.

Of note for this clone: Mismatch with germline at one junction end may stem from a read error. This chain joins TRBV19 and TRBJ1-5; 8 bases align to TRBD1. From germline, CDR1 is LNHDA and CDR2 SQIVND (reference sequence). This CDR3 spans 17 amino acids. CDR3 DNA: TGTGCTAGTACCCCTGAAACACGACAGGGGTTGGATCAGCCCCAGCATTTT. Residues: CASTPETRQGLDQPQHF.